Following are 15 T cell receptor beta chains from one sample sequenced in a study of radiation and T cells in renal cell carcinoma. Time point defined: baseline pretreatment blood. The treatment was: 15 Gy SBRT to primary tumor, nephrectomy 4 weeks later. Assay used: immunoSEQ multiplex PCR; TCRdb lists only in-frame clones, some missing. Of about 130,000 clones in the sample, roughly 84% were seen once. Sample: blood, taken from a patient whose treatment included radiotherapy and nephrectomy. These receptors all stem from a woman between 45 and 65 years old with renal cell carcinoma.

V and J are TRBV5-8 and TRBJ1-4; D perhaps matches TRBD1 (5 bases). Germline values: CDR1 SGHTS, CDR2 YDEGEE. This CDR3 has 15 amino acids. The ends were cut back, 3 bases at V and 5 bases at J, with 14 bases in the middle. In DNA form, the CDR3 reads TGTGCCAGCAGCTCACTCGACAGCCCCAATGAAAAACTGTTTTTT. This translates into CASSSLDSPNEKLFF.

The V and J genes are TRBV6-4 and TRBJ1-2; no reliable D call. V shed 2 bases and J shed 2 bases, with 9 bases lying between them. The CDR3 totals 14 residues. CDR1 and CDR2 from the germline V gene are MRHNA and SNTAGT. This chain's CDR3 is CASSDRTENYGYTF. The CDR3 DNA follows: TGTGCCAGCAGTGACCGGACCGAAAACTATGGCTACACCTTC.

The count of this clone is one. The V call is TRBV19, the J call TRBJ1-5, with D perhaps matching TRBD1 (6 bases). The CDR3 spans 15 residues. CDR1 and CDR2 from the germline V gene are LNHDA and SQIVND (reference sequence). The V gene lost 2 bases and the J gene lost 6 bases, with 14 bases spanning the gap. CDR3 coding DNA: TGTGCCAGTAGTATAACCGGGGGGCAAAGTCAGCCCCAGCATTTT. This sequence encodes CASSITGGQSQPQHF.

The V gene is TRBV19, the J gene TRBJ1-2, with 10 bases identical to TRBD1. V was clipped by 9 bases and J by 5 bases; unmatched bases: 3. The length of the CDR3 is 12 residues. Germline CDR1 and CDR2: LNHDA and SQIVND (reference sequence). The CDR3 sequence: CASTGQGYGYTF. In DNA form, the CDR3 reads TGTGCCAGCACGGGACAGGGGTATGGCTACACCTTC.

This chain connects TRBV30 to TRBJ1-1; D is unclear. The V and J ends lost 2 bases and 1 base respectively, with 5 bases between them. This CDR3 has 12 amino acids. CDR1 and CDR2 from the germline V gene are GTSNPN and SVGIG (reference sequence). The CDR3 sequence: CAWSRRNTEAFF. In DNA, the CDR3 is TGTGCCTGGAGTAGGCGGAACACTGAAGCTTTCTTT.

This clone was counted once. The rearrangement joins TRBV4-1 to TRBJ1-5, with D possibly being TRBD1 (6 bases). This CDR3 is built from 16 residues. CDR1 MGHRA and CDR2 YSYEKL come from the germline V gene. Between the trimmed V and J ends, which lost 0 bases and 4 bases, there was a span of 13 bases. The CDR3 here is CASSQDRGGANQPQHF. In nucleotides, the CDR3 is TGCGCCAGCAGCCAAGATCGCGGGGGCGCTAATCAGCCCCAGCATTTT.

CDR3 sequence reads: CASSLGAGVKAFF. DNA of the CDR3: TGTGCCAGCAGCTTAGGAGCGGGGGTGAAAGCTTTCTTT. The chain links TRBV7-3 to TRBJ1-1; the D gene is possibly TRBD1 (5 bases). The V end was cut by 2 bases, the J end by 9 bases, with 13 bases between. Germline CDR1 is SGHTA and CDR2 is FQGTGA. The CDR3 is 13 residues long.

The CDR3 sequence: CASSYLGSDYEQYF. Written as DNA, the CDR3 is TGTGCCAGCAGTTACTTGGGTAGCGACTACGAGCAGTACTTC. This chain uses TRBV6-6 with TRBJ2-7; maybe TRBD2 (5 bases). The CDR3 is 14 amino acids. Looked up from germline, CDR1 is MNHNY and CDR2 is SVGAGI (reference sequence). The V end was cut by 1 base, the J end by 3 bases, with 10 bases between.

The genes are TRBV11-3 and TRBJ2-1; possibly TRBD1 for D (6 bases). The CDR3 sequence is 14 residues long. V lost 5 bases, J lost 1 base, and 9 bases lay in between. CDR1 is SGHNT, CDR2 YENEEA, per germline. For the CDR3, the DNA is TGTGCCAGCAGCCCGACAGGATCCTACAATGAGCAGTTCTTC. It encodes CASSPTGSYNEQFF.

The genes are TRBV2 and TRBJ1-3; no definite D call. Germline V gives CDR1 SNHLY, CDR2 FYNNEI. V was trimmed by 7 bases and J by 0 bases, leaving 13 bases between them. This CDR3 has 15 residues. For the CDR3, the DNA is TGTGCCAGCAATATCATCGGCGGCTCTGGAAACACCATATATTTT. Its translation: CASNIIGGSGNTIYF.

The gene calls are TRBV9 and TRBJ2-5; TRBD2 might be the D (6 bases). V lost 3 bases and J lost 0, with 15 bases in between. The CDR3 is 16 amino acids. Germline CDR1 and CDR2: SGDLS and YYNGEE. Here the CDR3 reads CASSAEGGTYQETQYF. The CDR3 region has the DNA TGTGCCAGCAGCGCCGAGGGCGGGACGTACCAAGAGACCCAGTACTTC.

The chain joins TRBV6-5 to TRBJ1-2; 7 nucleotides agree with TRBD1. The length of the CDR3 is 13 residues. V gave up 10 bases and J gave up 5 bases; unmatched junction bases: 10. Per germline, CDR1 MNHEY and CDR2 SVGAGI. The CDR3 loop reads CAIRDSTGYGYTF. The CDR3 nucleotides read TGTGCCATACGCGACTCGACAGGGTATGGCTACACCTTC.

This clone was seen a single time. The chain recombines TRBV6-5 with TRBJ2-7; D might be TRBD2 (6 bases). V lost 7 bases and J 2 bases, leaving 9 bases between the germline ends. Germline lookup yields CDR1 MNHEY and CDR2 SVGAGI. This CDR3 comprises 12 residues. This CDR3 reads CASKPSAYEQYF. In DNA, the CDR3 is TGTGCCAGCAAACCTAGCGCCTACGAGCAGTACTTC.

The chain links TRBV4-3 to TRBJ2-1; 13 nucleotides align to TRBD2. CDR1 and CDR2 (germline): LGHNA, YSLEER. V lost 1 base and J lost 2; bases outside the gene matches: 8. The CDR3 covers 19 residues. The CDR3 protein is CASSQALAGGPVAYNEQFF. The CDR3 region has the DNA TGCGCCAGCAGCCAAGCACTAGCGGGGGGGCCTGTTGCCTACAATGAGCAGTTCTTC.

About this clone: An end of the junction differs from the germline gene, which may be a read error. This chain joins TRBV6-1 and TRBJ2-1, with 7 bases fitting TRBD1. CDR1 is MNHNS, CDR2 SASEGT, per germline. This CDR3 region has 13 residues. Written as DNA, the CDR3 is TGTGCCAGCAGTGAGGAAAACAGGGGCCCTCTGCTCTTC. Its protein is CASSEENRGPLLF.